These T cell receptor beta chains were read from a single sample in a study of control samples from healthy donors and cancer patients. Clones were sequenced by immunoSEQ multiplex PCR, and TCRdb holds only the in-frame ones, with some missing. The sample yields about 140,000 clones, about 89% seen once. Material for sequencing was blood. All receptors come from a man aged 18 to 30 in good health. Each CDR3 is given with its conserved first and last residue. A D gene is named only where the DNA matches it firmly. Clone size, where shown, is once, few, many, or a class for clones that have expanded.

>TRBJ2-5|TRBV5-1|TRBD1|-
CASSLGYNRGETQYF
TGCGCCAGCAGCTTGGGTTATAACAGGGGGGAGACCCAGTACTTC
>TRBJ2-7|TRBV3-1/TRBV3-2|-|-
CASSHSPSRREQYF
TGTGCCAGCAGCCACTCTCCGAGCCGGCGCGAGCAGTACTTC
>TRBJ2-2|TRBV11-2|TRBD2|-
CASSLDLRGGVGELFF
TGTGCCAGCAGCTTAGATCTTCGGGGAGGGGTCGGGGAGCTGTTTTTT
>TRBJ2-7|TRBV27|-|once
CASSLNGGLIYEQYF
TGTGCCAGCAGTTTAAACGGGGGCCTGATCTACGAGCAGTACTTC
>TRBJ2-7|TRBV30|-|-
CAWSEGGYEQYF
TGTGCCTGGAGTGAAGGGGGTTACGAGCAGTACTTC
>TRBJ1-5|TRBV2|-|-
CASSVAGDQPQHF
TGTGCCAGCAGTGTAGCAGGGGATCAGCCCCAGCATTTT
>TRBJ2-2|TRBV5-1|-|-
CASRDFSRTGELFF
TGCGCCAGCCGGGACTTCTCTAGAACCGGGGAGCTGTTTTTT
>TRBJ1-2|TRBV21-1|-|-
CASSKEGAGWDYGYTF
TGTGCCAGCAGCAAAGAGGGCGCAGGGTGGGACTATGGCTACACCTTC
>TRBJ1-2|TRBV29-1|-|-
CSAAGEANYGYTF
TGCAGCGCCGCAGGGGAAGCTAACTATGGCTACACCTTC
>TRBJ2-7|TRBV6-5|-|few
CASSYTFTGRGHEQYF
TGTGCCAGCAGTTACACATTCACAGGGAGAGGGCACGAGCAGTACTTC
>TRBJ1-4|TRBV4-1|-|-
CASSPEGQLNEKLFF
TGCGCCAGCAGCCCCGAGGGACAACTTAATGAAAAACTGTTTTTT